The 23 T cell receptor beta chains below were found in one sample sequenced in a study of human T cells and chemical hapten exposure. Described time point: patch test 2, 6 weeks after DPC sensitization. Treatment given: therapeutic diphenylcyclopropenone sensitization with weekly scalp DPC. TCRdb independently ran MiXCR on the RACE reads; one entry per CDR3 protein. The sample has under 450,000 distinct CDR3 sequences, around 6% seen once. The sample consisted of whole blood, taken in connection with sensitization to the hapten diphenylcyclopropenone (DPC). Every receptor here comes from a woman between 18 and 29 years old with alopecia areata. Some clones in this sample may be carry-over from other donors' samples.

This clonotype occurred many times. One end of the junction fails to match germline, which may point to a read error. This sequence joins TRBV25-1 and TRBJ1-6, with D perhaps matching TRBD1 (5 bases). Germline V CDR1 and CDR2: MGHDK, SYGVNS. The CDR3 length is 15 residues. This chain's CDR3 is CASRERGRAITPLHF. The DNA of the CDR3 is TGTGCCAGCCGTGAGCGGGGCAGGGCGATCACACCCCTCCACTTT.

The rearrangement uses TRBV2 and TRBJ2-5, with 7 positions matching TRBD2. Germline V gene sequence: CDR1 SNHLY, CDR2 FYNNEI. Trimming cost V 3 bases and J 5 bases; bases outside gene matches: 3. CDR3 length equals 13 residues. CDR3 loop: CASSERGKETQYF. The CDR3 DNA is TGTGCCAGCAGTGAGCGGGGGAAGGAGACCCAGTACTTC.

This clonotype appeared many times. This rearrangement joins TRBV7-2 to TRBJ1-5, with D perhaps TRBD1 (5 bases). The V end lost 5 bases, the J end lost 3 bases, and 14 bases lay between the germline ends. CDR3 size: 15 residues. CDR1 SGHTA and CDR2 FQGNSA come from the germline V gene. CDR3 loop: CASSRDRGINQPQHF. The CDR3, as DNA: TGTGCCAGCAGCCGAGACCGGGGGATCAATCAGCCCCAGCATTTT.

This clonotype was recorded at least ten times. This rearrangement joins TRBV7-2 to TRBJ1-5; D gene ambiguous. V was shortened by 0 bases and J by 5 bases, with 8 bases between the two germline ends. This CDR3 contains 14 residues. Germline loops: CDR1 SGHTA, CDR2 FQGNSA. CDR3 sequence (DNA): TGTGCCAGCAGCTTAGCGGGCTTTTATCAGCCCCAGCATTTT. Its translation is CASSLAGFYQPQHF.

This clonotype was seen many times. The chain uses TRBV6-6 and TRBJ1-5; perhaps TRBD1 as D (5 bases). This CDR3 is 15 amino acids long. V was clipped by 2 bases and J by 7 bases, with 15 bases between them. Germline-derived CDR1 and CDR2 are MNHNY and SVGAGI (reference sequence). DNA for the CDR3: TGTGCCAGCAGTTACGCCCTGGGGGAGGTACAGCCCCAGCATTTT. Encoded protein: CASSYALGEVQPQHF.

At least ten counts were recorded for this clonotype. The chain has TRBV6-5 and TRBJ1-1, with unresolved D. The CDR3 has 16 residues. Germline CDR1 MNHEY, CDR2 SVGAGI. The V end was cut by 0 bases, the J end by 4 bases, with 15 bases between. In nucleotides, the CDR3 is TGTGCCAGCAGTTACTCGAGGCAGCGGGCTGGCACTGAAGCTTTCTTT. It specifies CASSYSRQRAGTEAFF.

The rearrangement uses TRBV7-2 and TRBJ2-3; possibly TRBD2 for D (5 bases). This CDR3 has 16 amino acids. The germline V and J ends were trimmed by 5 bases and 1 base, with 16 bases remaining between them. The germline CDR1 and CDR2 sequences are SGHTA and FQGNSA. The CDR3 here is CASSPRGLVGTDTQYF. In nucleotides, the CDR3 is TGTGCCAGCAGCCCACGTGGACTTGTGGGCACAGATACGCAGTATTTT.

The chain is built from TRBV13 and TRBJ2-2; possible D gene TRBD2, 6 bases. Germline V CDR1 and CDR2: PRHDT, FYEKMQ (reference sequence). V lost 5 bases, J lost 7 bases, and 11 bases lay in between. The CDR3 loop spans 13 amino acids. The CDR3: CASSMTSGGELFF. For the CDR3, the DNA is TGTGCCAGCAGCATGACTAGTGGCGGGGAGCTGTTTTTT.

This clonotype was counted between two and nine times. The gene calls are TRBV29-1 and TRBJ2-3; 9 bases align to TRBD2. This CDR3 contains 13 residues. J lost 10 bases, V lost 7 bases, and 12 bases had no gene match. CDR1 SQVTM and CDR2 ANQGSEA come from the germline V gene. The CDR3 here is CSARTGLALAQYF. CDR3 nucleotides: TGCAGCGCAAGAACGGGACTAGCTCTAGCGCAGTATTTT.

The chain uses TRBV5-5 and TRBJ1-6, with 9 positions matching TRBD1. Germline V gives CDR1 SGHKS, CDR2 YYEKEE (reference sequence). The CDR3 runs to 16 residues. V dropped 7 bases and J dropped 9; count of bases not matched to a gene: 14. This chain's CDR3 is CASQRTGQGMGSPLHF. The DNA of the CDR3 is TGTGCCAGCCAACGAACCGGACAGGGGATGGGTTCACCCCTCCACTTT.

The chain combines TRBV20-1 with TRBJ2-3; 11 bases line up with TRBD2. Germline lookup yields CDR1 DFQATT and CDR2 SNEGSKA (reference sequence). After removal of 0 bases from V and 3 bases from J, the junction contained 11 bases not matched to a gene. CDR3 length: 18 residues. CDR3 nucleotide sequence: TGCAGTGCTAGAGATCATACGGGACTAGCGGTTAGTACAGATACGCAGTATTTT. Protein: CSARDHTGLAVSTDTQYF.

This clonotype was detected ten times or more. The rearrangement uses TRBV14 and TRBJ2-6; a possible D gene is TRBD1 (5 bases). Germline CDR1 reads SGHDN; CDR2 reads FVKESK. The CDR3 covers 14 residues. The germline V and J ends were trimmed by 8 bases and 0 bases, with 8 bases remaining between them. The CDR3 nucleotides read TGTGCCAGCTCAGGGTCCTCTGGGGCCAACGTCCTGACTTTC. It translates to CASSGSSGANVLTF.

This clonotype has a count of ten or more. CDR3 amino acids: CASSLAMVSYGYTF. CDR3 coding DNA: TGTGCCAGCAGCTTAGCGATGGTCTCCTATGGCTACACCTTC. This sequence joins TRBV7-8 and TRBJ1-2; no definite D call. The V gene's germline CDR1 is SGHVS and CDR2 FQNEAQ. The CDR3 covers 14 residues. Between the trimmed V and J ends, which lost 0 bases and 4 bases, there was a span of 9 bases.

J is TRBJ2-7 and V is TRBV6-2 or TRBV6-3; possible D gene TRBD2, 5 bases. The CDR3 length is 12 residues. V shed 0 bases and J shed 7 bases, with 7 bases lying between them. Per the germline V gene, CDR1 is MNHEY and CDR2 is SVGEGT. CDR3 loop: CASSYSWREQYF. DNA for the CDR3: TGTGCCAGCAGTTACTCATGGAGGGAGCAGTACTTC.

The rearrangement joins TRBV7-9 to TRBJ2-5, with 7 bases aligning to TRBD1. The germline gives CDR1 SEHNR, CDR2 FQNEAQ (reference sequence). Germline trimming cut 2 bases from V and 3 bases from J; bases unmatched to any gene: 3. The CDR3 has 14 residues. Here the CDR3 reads CASSLTGTEETQYF. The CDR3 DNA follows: TGTGCCAGCAGCTTAACCGGGACAGAAGAGACCCAGTACTTC. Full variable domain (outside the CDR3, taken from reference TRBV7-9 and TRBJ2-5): DTGVSQNPRHKITKRGQNVTFRCDPISEHNRLYWYRQTLGQGPEFLTYFQNEAQLEKSRLLSDRFSAERPKGSFSTLEIQRTEQGDSAMYLCASSLTGTEETQYFGPGTRLLVL.

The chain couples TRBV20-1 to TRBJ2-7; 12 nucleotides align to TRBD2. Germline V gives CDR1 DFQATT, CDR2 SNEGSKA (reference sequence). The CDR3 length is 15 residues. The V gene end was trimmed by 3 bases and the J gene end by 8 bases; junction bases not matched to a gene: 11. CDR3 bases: TGCAGTGCTAGGGACCCAAAGACTAGCGGGGGAAAGCAGTACTTC. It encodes CSARDPKTSGGKQYF.

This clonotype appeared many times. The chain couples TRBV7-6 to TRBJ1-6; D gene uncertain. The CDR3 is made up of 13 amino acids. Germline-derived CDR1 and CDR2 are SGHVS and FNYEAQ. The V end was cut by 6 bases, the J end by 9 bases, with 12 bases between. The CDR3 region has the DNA TGTGCCAGCAGAGACCGGACGGGTTCACCCCTCCACTTT. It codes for CASRDRTGSPLHF.

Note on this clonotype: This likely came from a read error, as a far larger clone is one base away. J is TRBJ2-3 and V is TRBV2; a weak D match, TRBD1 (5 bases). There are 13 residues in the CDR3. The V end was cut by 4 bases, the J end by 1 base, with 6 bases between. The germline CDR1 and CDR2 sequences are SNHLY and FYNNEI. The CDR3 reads CASSGQRTDTQYF. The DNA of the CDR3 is TGTGCCAGCAGTGGACAGCGCACAGATACGCAGTATTTT. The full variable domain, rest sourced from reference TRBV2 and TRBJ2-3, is EPEVTQTPSHQVTQMGQEVILRCVPISNHLYFYWYRQILGQKVEFLVSFYNNEISEKSEIFDDQFSVERPDGSNFTLKIRSTKLEDSAMYFCASSGQRTDTQYFGPGTRLTVL.

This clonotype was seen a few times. The chain's CDR3 is CASSQTLRGPYYNEQFF. CDR3 DNA: TGTGCCAGCAGCCAAACTCTGAGAGGGCCCTACTACAATGAGCAGTTCTTC. This chain connects TRBV3-1 to TRBJ2-1; D may be TRBD2 (5 bases). The CDR3 is 17 amino acids. V was cut by 2 bases and J by 3 bases, with 17 bases left in between. CDR1 is LGHDT, CDR2 YNNKEL, per germline (reference sequence).

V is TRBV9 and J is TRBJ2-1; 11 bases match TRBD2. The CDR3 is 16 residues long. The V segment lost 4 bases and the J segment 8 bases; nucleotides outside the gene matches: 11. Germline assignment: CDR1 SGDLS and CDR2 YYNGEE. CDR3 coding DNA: TGTGCCAGCAGCCCAACAGTAGCGGGGGGGCCGTATGAGCAGTTCTTC. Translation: CASSPTVAGGPYEQFF.

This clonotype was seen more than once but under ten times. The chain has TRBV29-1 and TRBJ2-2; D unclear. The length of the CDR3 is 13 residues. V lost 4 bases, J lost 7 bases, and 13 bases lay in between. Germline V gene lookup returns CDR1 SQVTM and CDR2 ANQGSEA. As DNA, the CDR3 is TGCAGCGTTGGTGGAGAGTTGGGCGGGGAGCTGTTTTTT. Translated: CSVGGELGGELFF.

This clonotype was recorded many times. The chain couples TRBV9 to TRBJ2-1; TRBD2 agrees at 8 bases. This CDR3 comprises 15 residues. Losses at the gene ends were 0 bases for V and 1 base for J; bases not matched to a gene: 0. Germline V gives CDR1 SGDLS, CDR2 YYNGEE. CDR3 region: CASSVGGGSYNEQFF. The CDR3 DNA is TGTGCCAGCAGCGTAGGCGGGGGGTCCTACAATGAGCAGTTCTTC.

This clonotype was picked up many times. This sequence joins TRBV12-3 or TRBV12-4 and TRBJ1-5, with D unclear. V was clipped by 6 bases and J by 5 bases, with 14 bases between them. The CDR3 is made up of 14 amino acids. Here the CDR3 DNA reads TGTGCCAGCAGCCCGACTGACACGTATCAGCCCCAGCATTTT. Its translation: CASSPTDTYQPQHF.